This T cell receptor beta chain was obtained from a study of T-cell memory formation after mild COVID-19. A single record per CDR3 protein comes from TCRdb applying MiXCR to the 5' RACE reads. Of some 130,000 distinct CDR3 sequences in the sample, approximately 15% were seen once. General study findings and limits: Clones that contracted from day 15 to 85 were balanced CD4/CD8, while later expanders leaned CD4+. Contracting CD4+ clones sat mainly in CM and EM; CD8+ in EMRA.

The germline gives CDR1 SGHNT, CDR2 YYREEE (reference sequence). The CDR3 covers 14 residues. V lost 3 bases, J lost 7 bases, and 14 bases lay in between. This clonotype appeared a few times. The antigen is undetermined. The sequence was collected from an adult woman who had mild COVID-19 (a few samples of this study predate the infection). Cell type and time point are not known. The rearrangement joins TRBV5-4 to TRBJ2-1; D perhaps matches TRBD2 (5 bases). Sequencing used PBMCs or a T cell subset sorted from them (not recorded which). CDR3 amino acids: CASSSAGSVNEQFF. CDR3 in DNA: TGTGCCAGCAGCTCCGCGGGTAGCGTGAATGAGCAGTTCTTC.